These T cell receptor beta chains were read from a single sample in a study of cytomegalovirus exposure and HLA in healthy donors. The protocol was immunoSEQ multiplex PCR, while the TCRdb copy is restricted to in-frame clones and leaves out a portion. The data contain about 82,000 clones, around 74% of them singletons. Sequences were obtained from PBMCs. These receptor sequences come from a woman aged 45-65 years in good health and CMV-seropositive. The CDR3 runs from the conserved cysteine through the conserved F or W. Fields, in order: CDR3 length, V gene, J gene, clone size, D gene, CDR3 DNA, CDR3 protein. The D gene is left open where the match is weak. Part of the rows lack a size; the others show once, few, many or a class for expanded clones.

cdr3_length: 16
v_call: TRBV27
j_call: TRBJ1-5
clone_size: NA
d_call: TRBD1
cdr3_nt: TGTGCCAGCAGTGAACGGACAGGGGTGGGCAATCAGCCCCAGCATTTT
cdr3_aa: CASSERTGVGNQPQHF

cdr3_length: 15
v_call: TRBV6-4
j_call: TRBJ2-2
clone_size: NA
d_call: TRBD1
cdr3_nt: TGTGCCAGCAGTGGACAGGGGGCGAACACCGGGGAGCTGTTTTTT
cdr3_aa: CASSGQGANTGELFF

cdr3_length: 13
v_call: TRBV7-7
j_call: TRBJ2-5
clone_size: few
d_call: TRBD2
cdr3_nt: TGTGCTAGCAGCTTAGCCGAGAGCGGGGCCCAGTACTTC
cdr3_aa: CASSLAESGAQYF

cdr3_length: 13
v_call: TRBV19
j_call: TRBJ1-2
clone_size: few
d_call: NA
cdr3_nt: TGTGCCAGTAGTAATCAGGGAAGCTATGGCTACACCTTC
cdr3_aa: CASSNQGSYGYTF

cdr3_length: 12
v_call: TRBV25-1
j_call: TRBJ2-7
clone_size: NA
d_call: NA
cdr3_nt: TGTGCCAGCAGTGTTAGTGATGGCGAGCAGTACTTC
cdr3_aa: CASSVSDGEQYF

cdr3_length: 14
v_call: TRBV30
j_call: TRBJ2-4
clone_size: once
d_call: TRBD2
cdr3_nt: TGTGCCTGGAGCGACGAACTAGCGGGAGTCATTCAGTACTTC
cdr3_aa: CAWSDELAGVIQYF

cdr3_length: 14
v_call: TRBV29-1
j_call: TRBJ2-7
clone_size: NA
d_call: NA
cdr3_nt: TGCAGCGTTGGCTCCGGAGGGTCTTCCTACGAGCAGTACTTC
cdr3_aa: CSVGSGGSSYEQYF

cdr3_length: 16
v_call: TRBV5-6
j_call: TRBJ2-1
clone_size: NA
d_call: NA
cdr3_nt: TGTGCCAGCAGCTTGGATGATCTAGACTCCTACAATGAGCAGTTCTTC
cdr3_aa: CASSLDDLDSYNEQFF

cdr3_length: 14
v_call: TRBV29-1
j_call: TRBJ1-2
clone_size: NA
d_call: TRBD1
cdr3_nt: TGCAGCGTTGCGCGAGGGGGACAGGCATATGGCTACACCTTC
cdr3_aa: CSVARGGQAYGYTF

cdr3_length: 14
v_call: TRBV7-9
j_call: TRBJ2-5
clone_size: NA
d_call: NA
cdr3_nt: TGTGCCAGCAGCTTGGTTGGGGGAGGTGAGACCCAGTACTTC
cdr3_aa: CASSLVGGGETQYF

cdr3_length: 14
v_call: TRBV27
j_call: TRBJ2-1
clone_size: NA
d_call: NA
cdr3_nt: TGTGCCAGCAGTTTCAGGGGATGGGACAATGAGCAGTTCTTC
cdr3_aa: CASSFRGWDNEQFF

cdr3_length: 13
v_call: TRBV30
j_call: TRBJ1-2
clone_size: few
d_call: TRBD1
cdr3_nt: TGTGCCTGCAGGGACAGGGGAATTCTTGGCTACACCTTC
cdr3_aa: CACRDRGILGYTF

cdr3_length: 15
v_call: TRBV11-2
j_call: TRBJ2-3
clone_size: NA
d_call: TRBD1
cdr3_nt: TGTGCCAGCAGCCCAGGACAGGGGAGGGCAGATACGCAGTATTTT
cdr3_aa: CASSPGQGRADTQYF

cdr3_length: 14
v_call: TRBV6-5
j_call: TRBJ1-1
clone_size: NA
d_call: NA
cdr3_nt: TGTGCCAGCAGCGTTACTGGGGCAAACACTGAAGCTTTCTTT
cdr3_aa: CASSVTGANTEAFF

cdr3_length: 13
v_call: TRBV25-1
j_call: TRBJ1-1
clone_size: once
d_call: TRBD1
cdr3_nt: TGTGCCCGCCCCAGGGGGTTAGGCACTGAAGCTTTCTTT
cdr3_aa: CARPRGLGTEAFF

cdr3_length: 14
v_call: TRBV5-6
j_call: TRBJ2-7
clone_size: NA
d_call: NA
cdr3_nt: TGTGCCAGCAGCTTGATACAAACCAGCTACGAGCAGTACTTC
cdr3_aa: CASSLIQTSYEQYF

cdr3_length: 18
v_call: TRBV5-1
j_call: TRBJ2-2
clone_size: NA
d_call: TRBD2
cdr3_nt: TGCGCCAGCAGCCCCGACCCCCTGACTAGCGGGAACACCGGGGAGCTGTTTTTT
cdr3_aa: CASSPDPLTSGNTGELFF

cdr3_length: 17
v_call: TRBV7-2
j_call: TRBJ2-7
clone_size: NA
d_call: TRBD2
cdr3_nt: TGTGCCAGCAGCCTGGTGGCTAGCGGGAACACACCGTACGAGCAGTACTTC
cdr3_aa: CASSLVASGNTPYEQYF

cdr3_length: 16
v_call: TRBV5-3
j_call: TRBJ2-3
clone_size: few
d_call: TRBD2
cdr3_nt: TGTGCCAGAAGCGGCCCCGGGACTAGGTTCACAGATACGCAGTATTTT
cdr3_aa: CARSGPGTRFTDTQYF

cdr3_length: 14
v_call: TRBV30
j_call: TRBJ2-7
clone_size: NA
d_call: TRBD1
cdr3_nt: TGTGCCTGGAGTGTTTTGGCAGGGGGTGGCGAGCAGTACTTC
cdr3_aa: CAWSVLAGGGEQYF

cdr3_length: 14
v_call: TRBV6-5
j_call: TRBJ1-1
clone_size: NA
d_call: TRBD1
cdr3_nt: TGTGCCAGCAGTGGGGACAGGCTGGGCGGAGGAGCTTTCTTT
cdr3_aa: CASSGDRLGGGAFF

cdr3_length: 12
v_call: TRBV10-3
j_call: TRBJ2-3
clone_size: once
d_call: NA
cdr3_nt: TGTGCCATCAGTGACCACACAGATACGCAGTATTTT
cdr3_aa: CAISDHTDTQYF

cdr3_length: 15
v_call: TRBV28
j_call: TRBJ1-1
clone_size: NA
d_call: TRBD1
cdr3_nt: TGTGCCAGCAGTTTTCCCGGGACAGTAAACACTGAAGCTTTCTTT
cdr3_aa: CASSFPGTVNTEAFF

cdr3_length: 16
v_call: TRBV18
j_call: TRBJ2-1
clone_size: NA
d_call: TRBD2
cdr3_nt: TGTGCCAGCTCACCGTCGACTAGCGGGAGTCACAATGAGCAGTTCTTC
cdr3_aa: CASSPSTSGSHNEQFF

cdr3_length: 14
v_call: TRBV9
j_call: TRBJ2-5
clone_size: NA
d_call: NA
cdr3_nt: TGTGCCAGCAGCGTTGATAGCTTCGGGGAGACCCAGTACTTC
cdr3_aa: CASSVDSFGETQYF

cdr3_length: 12
v_call: TRBV29-1
j_call: TRBJ2-7
clone_size: NA
d_call: NA
cdr3_nt: TGCAGCGGTAGGACAGACTCCTACGAGCAGTACTTC
cdr3_aa: CSGRTDSYEQYF

cdr3_length: 14
v_call: TRBV6-4
j_call: TRBJ2-3
clone_size: NA
d_call: TRBD2
cdr3_nt: TGTGCCACCCGGCGGGGGTCCCCCACAGATACGCAGTATTTT
cdr3_aa: CATRRGSPTDTQYF

cdr3_length: 14
v_call: TRBV9
j_call: TRBJ2-2
clone_size: NA
d_call: NA
cdr3_nt: TGTGCCAGCACCCTGGGGCAAAACACCGGGGAGCTGTTTTTT
cdr3_aa: CASTLGQNTGELFF

cdr3_length: 14
v_call: TRBV5-6
j_call: TRBJ1-2
clone_size: NA
d_call: NA
cdr3_nt: TGTGCCAGCAGCTTGGGACAGGCCAACTATGGCTACACCTTC
cdr3_aa: CASSLGQANYGYTF

cdr3_length: 17
v_call: TRBV14
j_call: TRBJ2-1
clone_size: NA
d_call: TRBD2
cdr3_nt: TGTGCCAGCAGCCAAGACCTATTAGCGGGATCCTACAATGAGCAGTTCTTC
cdr3_aa: CASSQDLLAGSYNEQFF

cdr3_length: 14
v_call: TRBV18
j_call: TRBJ2-7
clone_size: NA
d_call: TRBD1
cdr3_nt: TGTGCCAGCTCACCACTTAGGGGGCCAGGCGAGCAGTACTTC
cdr3_aa: CASSPLRGPGEQYF

cdr3_length: 14
v_call: TRBV9
j_call: TRBJ2-3
clone_size: few
d_call: NA
cdr3_nt: TGTGCCAGCAGCACAGGGTGGGGAACAGATACGCAGTATTTT
cdr3_aa: CASSTGWGTDTQYF

cdr3_length: 16
v_call: TRBV19
j_call: TRBJ2-5
clone_size: NA
d_call: NA
cdr3_nt: TGTGCCAGTAGTATAGTCCGGGACACCTACCTAGAGACCCAGTACTTC
cdr3_aa: CASSIVRDTYLETQYF

cdr3_length: 15
v_call: TRBV27
j_call: TRBJ1-4
clone_size: once
d_call: NA
cdr3_nt: TGTGCCAGCAGTTCCACAGGGAGAACTTATGAAAAACTGTTTTTT
cdr3_aa: CASSSTGRTYEKLFF

cdr3_length: 14
v_call: TRBV6-5
j_call: TRBJ1-4
clone_size: NA
d_call: TRBD1
cdr3_nt: TGTGCCAGCAGGGGAACAGGGGGTTATGAAAAACTGTTTTTT
cdr3_aa: CASRGTGGYEKLFF

cdr3_length: 15
v_call: TRBV9
j_call: TRBJ1-6
clone_size: NA
d_call: NA
cdr3_nt: TGTGCCAGCAGCGTAGCTACGGACACGGGTTCACCCCTCCACTTT
cdr3_aa: CASSVATDTGSPLHF

cdr3_length: 13
v_call: TRBV27
j_call: TRBJ1-5
clone_size: few
d_call: NA
cdr3_nt: TGTGCCAGCAGTCCCGGACAGATTCAGCCCCAGCATTTT
cdr3_aa: CASSPGQIQPQHF

cdr3_length: 14
v_call: TRBV7-9
j_call: TRBJ2-7
clone_size: NA
d_call: NA
cdr3_nt: TGTGCCAGCAGCTCAGGGGCGGGAGTCTACGAGCAGTACTTC
cdr3_aa: CASSSGAGVYEQYF

cdr3_length: 16
v_call: TRBV9
j_call: TRBJ2-3
clone_size: NA
d_call: TRBD2
cdr3_nt: TGTGCCAGCAGCGCGAGCGGGAGACTTAGCACAGATACGCAGTATTTT
cdr3_aa: CASSASGRLSTDTQYF

cdr3_length: 15
v_call: TRBV9
j_call: TRBJ1-1
clone_size: NA
d_call: NA
cdr3_nt: TGTGCCAGCAGCCAGAGACAGTCCATGAACACTGAAGCTTTCTTT
cdr3_aa: CASSQRQSMNTEAFF

cdr3_length: 13
v_call: TRBV28
j_call: TRBJ1-2
clone_size: NA
d_call: NA
cdr3_nt: TGTGCCAGCAGTTTAGGGGGGGGCTATGGCTACACCTTC
cdr3_aa: CASSLGGGYGYTF

cdr3_length: 14
v_call: TRBV10-3
j_call: TRBJ1-4
clone_size: NA
d_call: NA
cdr3_nt: TGTGCCCCCAGGGAAGGGCAGAACGATGAAAAACTGTTTTTT
cdr3_aa: CAPREGQNDEKLFF